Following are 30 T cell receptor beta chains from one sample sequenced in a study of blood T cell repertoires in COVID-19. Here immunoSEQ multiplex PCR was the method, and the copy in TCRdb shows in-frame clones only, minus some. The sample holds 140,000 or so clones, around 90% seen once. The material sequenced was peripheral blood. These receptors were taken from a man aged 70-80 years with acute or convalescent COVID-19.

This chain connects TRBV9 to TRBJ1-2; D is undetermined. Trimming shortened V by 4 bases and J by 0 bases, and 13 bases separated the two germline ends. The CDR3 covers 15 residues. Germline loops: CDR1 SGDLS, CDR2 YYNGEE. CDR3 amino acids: CASSPQPDSNYGYTF. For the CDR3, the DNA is TGTGCCAGCAGCCCCCAGCCGGACTCTAACTATGGCTACACCTTC.

The CDR3: CASSRQTGRPFETQYF. CDR3 bases: TGTGCCAGCAGCCGACAGACAGGGCGGCCCTTCGAGACCCAGTACTTC. The gene calls are TRBV4-2 and TRBJ2-5; the match to TRBD1 covers 7 bases. The CDR3 runs to 16 residues. Germline CDR1 is LGHNA and CDR2 is YNFKEQ. The V gene end was trimmed by 4 bases and the J gene end by 5 bases; junction bases not matched to a gene: 13.

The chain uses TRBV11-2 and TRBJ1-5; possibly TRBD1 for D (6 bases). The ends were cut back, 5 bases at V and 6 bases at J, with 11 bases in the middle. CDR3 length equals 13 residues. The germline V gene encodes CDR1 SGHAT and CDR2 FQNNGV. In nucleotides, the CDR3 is TGTGCCAGCAGCCCTGACAGGTTTCAGCCCCAGCATTTT. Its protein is CASSPDRFQPQHF.

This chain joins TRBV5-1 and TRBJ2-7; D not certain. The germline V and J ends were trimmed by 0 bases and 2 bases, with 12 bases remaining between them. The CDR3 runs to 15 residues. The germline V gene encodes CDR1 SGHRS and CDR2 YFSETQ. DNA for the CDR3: TGCGCCAGCAGCTTGGGCAGGTTTGAAACCTACGAGCAGTACTTC. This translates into CASSLGRFETYEQYF.

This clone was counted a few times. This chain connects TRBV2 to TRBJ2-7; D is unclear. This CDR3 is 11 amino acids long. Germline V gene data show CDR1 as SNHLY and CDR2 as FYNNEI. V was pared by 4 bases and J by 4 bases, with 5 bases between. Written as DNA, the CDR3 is TGTGCCAGCAGTGCCCAGTACGAGCAGTACTTC. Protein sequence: CASSAQYEQYF.

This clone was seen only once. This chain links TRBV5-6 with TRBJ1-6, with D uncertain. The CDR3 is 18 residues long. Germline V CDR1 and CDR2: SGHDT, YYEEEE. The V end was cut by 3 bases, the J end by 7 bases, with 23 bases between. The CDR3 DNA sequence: TGTGCCAGCAGCTCGCGCCCCTTCCCCCGGTTTCTGAATTCACCCCTCCACTTT. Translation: CASSSRPFPRFLNSPLHF.

The CDR3 here is CASRTDSPYEQYF. The DNA of the CDR3 is TGTGCCAGCAGGACGGACAGTCCCTACGAGCAGTACTTC. The J gene is TRBJ2-7, the V gene TRBV6-5, with D possibly matching TRBD1 (6 bases). The V end was cut by 6 bases, the J end by 2 bases, with 11 bases between. CDR1 and CDR2 (germline): MNHEY, SVGAGI. This CDR3 comprises 13 residues.

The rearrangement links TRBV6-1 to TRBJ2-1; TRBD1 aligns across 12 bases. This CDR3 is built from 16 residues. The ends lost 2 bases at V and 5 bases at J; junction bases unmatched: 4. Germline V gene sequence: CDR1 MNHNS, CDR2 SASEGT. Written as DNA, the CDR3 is TGTGCCAGCAGTGAACCGGGACAGGGGGCGGACAATGAGCAGTTCTTC. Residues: CASSEPGQGADNEQFF.

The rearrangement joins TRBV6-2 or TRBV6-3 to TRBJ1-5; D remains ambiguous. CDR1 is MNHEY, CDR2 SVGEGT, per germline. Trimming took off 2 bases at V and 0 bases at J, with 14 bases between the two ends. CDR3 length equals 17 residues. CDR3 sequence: CASSYQPWTFSNQPQHF. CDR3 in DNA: TGTGCCAGCAGTTACCAACCCTGGACTTTTAGCAATCAGCCCCAGCATTTT.

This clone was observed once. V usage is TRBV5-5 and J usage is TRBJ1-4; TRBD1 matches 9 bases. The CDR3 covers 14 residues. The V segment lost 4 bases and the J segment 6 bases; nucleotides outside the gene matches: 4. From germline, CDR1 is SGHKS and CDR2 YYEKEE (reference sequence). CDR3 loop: CASSPGQGDEKLFF. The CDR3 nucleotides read TGTGCCAGCAGCCCGGGACAGGGAGATGAAAAACTGTTTTTT.

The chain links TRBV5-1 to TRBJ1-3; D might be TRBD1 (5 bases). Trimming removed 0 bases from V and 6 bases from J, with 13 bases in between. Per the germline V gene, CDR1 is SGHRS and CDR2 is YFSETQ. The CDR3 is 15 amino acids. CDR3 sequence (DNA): TGCGCCAGCAGCTTGGATGGCAGGGTGACAAACACCATATATTTT. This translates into CASSLDGRVTNTIYF.

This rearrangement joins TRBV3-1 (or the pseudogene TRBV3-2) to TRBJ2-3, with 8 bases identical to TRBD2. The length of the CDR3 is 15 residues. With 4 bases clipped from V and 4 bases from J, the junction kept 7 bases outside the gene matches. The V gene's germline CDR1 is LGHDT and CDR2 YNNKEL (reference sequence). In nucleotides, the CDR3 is TGTGCCAGCAGCCCAGCGGGGGCGGGTGCAGATACGCAGTATTTT. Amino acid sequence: CASSPAGAGADTQYF.

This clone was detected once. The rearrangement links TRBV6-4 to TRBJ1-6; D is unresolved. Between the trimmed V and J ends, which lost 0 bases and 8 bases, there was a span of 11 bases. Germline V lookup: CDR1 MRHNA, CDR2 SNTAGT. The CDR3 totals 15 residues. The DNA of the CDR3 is TGTGCCAGCAGTGACTCCCCGGGTTCTGATTCACCCCTCCACTTT. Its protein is CASSDSPGSDSPLHF.

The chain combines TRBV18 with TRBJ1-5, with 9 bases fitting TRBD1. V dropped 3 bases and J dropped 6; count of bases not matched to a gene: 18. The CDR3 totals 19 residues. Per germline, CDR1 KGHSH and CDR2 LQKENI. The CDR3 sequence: CASSPLTWTGEQLGQPQHF. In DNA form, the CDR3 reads TGTGCCAGCTCACCCCTAACCTGGACAGGGGAACAATTAGGTCAGCCCCAGCATTTT.

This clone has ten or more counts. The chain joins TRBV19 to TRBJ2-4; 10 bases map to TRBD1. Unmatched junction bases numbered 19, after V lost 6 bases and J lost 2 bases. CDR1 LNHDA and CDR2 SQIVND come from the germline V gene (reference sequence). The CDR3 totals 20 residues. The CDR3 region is CASSLAGQGTLRYTKNIQYF. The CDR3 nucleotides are TGTGCCAGTAGCCTGGCGGGACAGGGGACGCTGAGATACACCAAAAACATTCAGTACTTC. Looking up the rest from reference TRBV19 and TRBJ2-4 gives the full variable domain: DGGITQSPKYLFRKEGQNVTLSCEQNLNHDAMYWYRQDPGQGLRLIYYSQIVNDFQKGDIAEGYSVSREKKESFPLTVTSAQKNPTAFYLCASSLAGQGTLRYTKNIQYFGAGTRLSVL.

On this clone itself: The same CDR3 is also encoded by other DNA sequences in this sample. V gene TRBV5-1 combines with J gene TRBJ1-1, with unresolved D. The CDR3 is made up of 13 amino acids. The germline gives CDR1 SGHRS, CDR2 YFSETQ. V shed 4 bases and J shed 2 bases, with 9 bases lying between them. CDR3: CASSSPGNTEAFF. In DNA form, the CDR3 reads TGCGCCAGCAGCAGTCCAGGCAACACTGAAGCTTTCTTT.

The CDR3 here is CASSPGVYGYTF. CDR3 coding DNA: TGTGCCAGCAGTCCAGGGGTCTATGGCTACACCTTC. The V call is TRBV6-5, the J call TRBJ1-2, with D maybe TRBD1 (6 bases). The germline gives CDR1 MNHEY, CDR2 SVGAGI. This CDR3 has 12 residues. V lost 5 bases, J lost 4 bases, and 8 bases lay in between.

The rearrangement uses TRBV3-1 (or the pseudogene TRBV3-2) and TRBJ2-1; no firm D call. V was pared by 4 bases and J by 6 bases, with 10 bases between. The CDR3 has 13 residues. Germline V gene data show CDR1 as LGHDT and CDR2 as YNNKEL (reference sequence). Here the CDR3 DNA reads TGTGCCAGCAGCCCCTTCGGAGTCAATGAGCAGTTCTTC. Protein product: CASSPFGVNEQFF.

The CDR3 sequence: CASSLSGQLYNEQFF. The CDR3 nucleotides read TGTGCCAGCAGCTTAAGCGGGCAGTTATACAATGAGCAGTTCTTC. The chain carries TRBV7-9 and TRBJ2-1; TRBD2 is a possible D gene (6 bases). Germline V CDR1 and CDR2: SEHNR, FQNEAQ (reference sequence). CDR3 length equals 15 residues. Trimming shortened V by 2 bases and J by 4 bases, and 12 bases separated the two germline ends.

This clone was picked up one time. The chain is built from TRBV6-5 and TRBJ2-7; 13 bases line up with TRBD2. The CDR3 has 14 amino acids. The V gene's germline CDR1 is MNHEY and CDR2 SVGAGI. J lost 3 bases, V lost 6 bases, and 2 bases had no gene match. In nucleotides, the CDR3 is TGTGCCAGCAGCGGGACTAGCGGGAACTACGAGCAGTACTTC. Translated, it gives CASSGTSGNYEQYF.

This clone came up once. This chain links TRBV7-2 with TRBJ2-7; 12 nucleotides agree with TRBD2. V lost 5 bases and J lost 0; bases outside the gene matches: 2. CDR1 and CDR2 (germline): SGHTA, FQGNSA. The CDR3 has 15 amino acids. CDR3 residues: CASSRTSGDSYEQYF. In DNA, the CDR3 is TGTGCCAGCAGCAGGACTAGCGGGGACTCCTACGAGCAGTACTTC.

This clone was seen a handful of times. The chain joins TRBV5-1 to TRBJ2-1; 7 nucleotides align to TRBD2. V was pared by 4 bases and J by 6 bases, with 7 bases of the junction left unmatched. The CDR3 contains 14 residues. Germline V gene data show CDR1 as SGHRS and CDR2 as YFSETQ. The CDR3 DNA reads TGCGCCAGCAGCCCCGGGGGGACCGTCAATGAGCAGTTCTTC. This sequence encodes CASSPGGTVNEQFF.

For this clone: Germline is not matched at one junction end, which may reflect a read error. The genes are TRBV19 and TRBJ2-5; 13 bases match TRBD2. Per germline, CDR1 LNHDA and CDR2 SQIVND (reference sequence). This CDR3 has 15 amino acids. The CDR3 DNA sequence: TGTGCCAGTAGCAGACTAGCGGGGGGCCAAGAGGCCCAGTACTTC. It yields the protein CASSRLAGGQEAQYF.

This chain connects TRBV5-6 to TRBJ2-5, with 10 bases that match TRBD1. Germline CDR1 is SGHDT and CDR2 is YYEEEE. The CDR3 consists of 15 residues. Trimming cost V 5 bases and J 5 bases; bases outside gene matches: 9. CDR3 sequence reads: CASRFLDRGPETQYF. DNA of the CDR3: TGTGCCAGCAGATTCCTCGACAGGGGGCCTGAGACCCAGTACTTC.

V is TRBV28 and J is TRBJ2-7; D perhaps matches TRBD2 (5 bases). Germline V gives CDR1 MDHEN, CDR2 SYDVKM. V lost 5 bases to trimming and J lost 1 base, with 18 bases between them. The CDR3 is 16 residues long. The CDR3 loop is CASSPPLGGNSYEQYF. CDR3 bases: TGTGCCAGCAGTCCCCCCTTAGGAGGAAATTCCTACGAGCAGTACTTC.

This CDR3 reads CASSLRTSGYNEQFF. CDR3 nucleotide sequence: TGCGCCAGCAGCTTGCGGACTAGCGGGTACAATGAGCAGTTCTTC. The chain recombines TRBV5-1 with TRBJ2-1, with 11 bases lining up with TRBD2. The CDR3 sequence is 15 residues long. CDR1 and CDR2 from the germline V gene are SGHRS and YFSETQ. Trimming at V came to 1 base and at J to 4 bases, leaving 1 base not matched to a gene.

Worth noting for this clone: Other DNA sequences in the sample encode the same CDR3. The CDR3 spells CASSYGRGQPQHF. CDR3 DNA sequence: TGTGCCAGCAGTTACGGGAGGGGGCAGCCCCAGCATTTT. This chain links TRBV6-5 with TRBJ1-5, with a tentative D call TRBD1 (6 bases). CDR3 length equals 13 residues. Per germline, CDR1 MNHEY and CDR2 SVGAGI. V lost 2 bases to trimming and J lost 7 bases, with 9 bases between them.

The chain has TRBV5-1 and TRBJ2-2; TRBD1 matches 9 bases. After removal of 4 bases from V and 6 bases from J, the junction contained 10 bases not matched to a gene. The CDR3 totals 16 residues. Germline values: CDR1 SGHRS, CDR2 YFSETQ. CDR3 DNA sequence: TGCGCCAGCAGCCCCGGGGGGACAGGGAGTGCCGGGGAGCTGTTTTTT. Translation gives CASSPGGTGSAGELFF.

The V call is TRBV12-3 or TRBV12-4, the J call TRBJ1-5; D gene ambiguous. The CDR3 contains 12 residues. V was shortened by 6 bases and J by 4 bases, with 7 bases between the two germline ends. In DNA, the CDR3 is TGTGCCAGCAGCCTGGAGAATCAGCCCCAGCATTTT. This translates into CASSLENQPQHF.

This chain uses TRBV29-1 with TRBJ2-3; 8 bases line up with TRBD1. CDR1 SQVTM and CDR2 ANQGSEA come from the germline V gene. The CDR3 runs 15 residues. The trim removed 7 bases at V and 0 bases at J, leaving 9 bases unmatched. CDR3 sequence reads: CSGGTGHGSTDTQYF. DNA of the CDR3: TGCAGCGGAGGGACAGGCCATGGGAGCACAGATACGCAGTATTTT.